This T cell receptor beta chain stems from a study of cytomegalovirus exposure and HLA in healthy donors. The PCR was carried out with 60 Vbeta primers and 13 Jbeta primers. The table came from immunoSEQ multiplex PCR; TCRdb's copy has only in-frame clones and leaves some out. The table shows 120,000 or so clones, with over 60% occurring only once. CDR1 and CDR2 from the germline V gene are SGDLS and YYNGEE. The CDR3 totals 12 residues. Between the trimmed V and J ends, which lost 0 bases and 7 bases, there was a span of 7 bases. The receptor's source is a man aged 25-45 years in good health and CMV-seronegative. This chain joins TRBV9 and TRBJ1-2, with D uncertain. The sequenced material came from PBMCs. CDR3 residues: CASSVGSGGYTF. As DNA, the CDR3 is TGTGCCAGCAGCGTAGGATCCGGTGGCTACACCTTC.